Listed here are 13 T cell receptor beta chains from one sample, sequenced in a study of Graves' ophthalmopathy and Graves' hyperthyroidism. RNA transcripts were the source from which TCR beta CDR3 regions were amplified. Amplification began with first-round RT-PCR using HTBI primers, then second-round multiplex PCR was performed. TCRdb passed the multiplex PCR reads through MiXCR, listing each CDR3 protein once. The table records tens of thousands of distinct CDR3 sequences, around 50% of them present only once. The sample consisted of peripheral blood. These receptors were collected from an adult woman with Graves' ophthalmopathy.

This clonotype is deemed medium-sized. The rearrangement links TRBV7-9 to TRBJ1-3, with D perhaps matching TRBD1 (6 bases). Trimming shortened V by 2 bases and J by 4 bases, and 12 bases separated the two germline ends. The CDR3 contains 15 residues. Per germline, CDR1 SEHNR and CDR2 FQNEAQ (reference sequence). The CDR3 protein is CASSLMGATGNTIYF. CDR3 coding DNA: TGTGCCAGCAGCTTAATGGGGGCTACAGGAAACACCATATATTTT.

This clonotype showed up many times. This rearrangement joins TRBV11-1 to TRBJ2-1; tentatively, D is TRBD2 (6 bases). CDR1 is SGHAT and CDR2 is FQDESV in the germline V gene (reference sequence). CDR3 length: 16 amino acids. Deletions cut 1 base from V and 0 bases from J, with 10 bases between. The CDR3 sequence: CASSLEEGTSYNEQFF. CDR3 sequence (DNA): TGTGCCAGCAGCTTAGAGGAGGGGACCTCCTACAATGAGCAGTTCTTC.

This chain uses TRBV11-1 with TRBJ2-5; D perhaps matches TRBD2 (7 bases). Germline assignment: CDR1 SGHAT and CDR2 FQDESV (reference sequence). Trimming pared 4 bases from V and 5 bases from J, leaving 29 bases between. CDR3 size: 19 residues. CDR3 sequence reads: CASSSTGIVAGEGGETQYF. DNA for the CDR3: TGTGCCAGCAGCTCTACAGGGATAGTTGCCGGGGAGGGAGGGGAGACCCAGTACTTC.

This clonotype appeared many times. The chain is built from TRBV3-1 and TRBJ1-6, with D possibly matching TRBD1 (6 bases). Trimming removed 1 base from V and 9 bases from J, with 13 bases in between. From germline, CDR1 is LGHDT and CDR2 YNNKEL (reference sequence). CDR3 size: 15 residues. The CDR3 reads CASSQGQGNGSPLHF. The CDR3 coding sequence is TGTGCCAGCAGCCAAGGGCAGGGGAACGGTTCACCCCTCCACTTT.

V and J are TRBV14 and TRBJ2-1; D perhaps matches TRBD2 (6 bases). V was cut by 1 base and J by 9 bases, with 13 bases left in between. CDR1 and CDR2 (germline): SGHDN, FVKESK. This CDR3 contains 14 residues. The CDR3 DNA sequence: TGTGCCAGCAGCCAAGTTTACGGGGGAGGTGAGCAGTTCTTC. Translation: CASSQVYGGGEQFF.

This clonotype has at least ten counts. The V call is TRBV6-1, the J call TRBJ1-6; no clear D. Germline V gene sequence: CDR1 MNHNS, CDR2 SASEGT. This CDR3 spans 15 amino acids. V lost 6 bases and J 0 bases, leaving 9 bases between the germline ends. The CDR3 nucleotides read TGTGCCAGCAGGAAGACGAGCTCCTATAATTCACCCCTCCACTTT. Its translation: CASRKTSSYNSPLHF.

The chain recombines TRBV20-1 with TRBJ1-4, with D perhaps TRBD1 (5 bases). Germline V lookup: CDR1 DFQATT, CDR2 SNEGSKA (reference sequence). The CDR3 has 14 amino acids. V gave up 1 base and J gave up 7 bases, with 13 bases separating them. CDR3 DNA: TGCAGTGCTAGAGGGAGGGGAGGTAGTGAAAAACTGTTTTTT. Its protein product is CSARGRGGSEKLFF.

This chain links TRBV7-3 with TRBJ2-7; 11 nucleotides align to TRBD1. V lost 5 bases, J lost 7 bases, and 7 bases stayed unmatched. Germline-derived CDR1 and CDR2 are SGHTA and FQGTGA. The CDR3 is 14 amino acids. The DNA of the CDR3 is TGTGCCAGCAGCATCGGGACAGGGGGGCGGGAGCAGTACTTC. This gives the protein CASSIGTGGREQYF.

The chain recombines TRBV5-1 with TRBJ2-3; 10 bases are shared with TRBD1. This CDR3 has 14 amino acids. Germline trimming cut 6 bases from V and 6 bases from J; bases unmatched to any gene: 7. The germline V gene encodes CDR1 SGHRS and CDR2 YFSETQ. The chain's CDR3 is CASTETGGVDTQYF. CDR3 bases: TGCGCCAGCACCGAGACAGGGGGCGTTGATACGCAGTATTTT.

This clonotype occurred many times. The chain is built from TRBV12-3 or TRBV12-4 and TRBJ2-2; D remains ambiguous. V was trimmed by 5 bases and J by 4 bases, leaving 11 bases between them. This CDR3 has 14 residues. The CDR3: CASSPSDATGELFF. CDR3 DNA: TGTGCCAGCAGTCCATCCGACGCCACCGGGGAGCTGTTTTTT.

This clonotype was counted many times. The gene calls are TRBV20-1 and TRBJ2-1, with 8 bases fitting TRBD2. Trimming at V came to 6 bases and at J to 5 bases, leaving 9 bases not matched to a gene. Germline values: CDR1 DFQATT, CDR2 SNEGSKA (reference sequence). The CDR3 runs to 14 residues. The CDR3 sequence: CSAAPGLVDNEQFF. The CDR3 DNA reads as TGCAGTGCCGCACCGGGACTAGTTGACAATGAGCAGTTCTTC.

Details on this clonotype: This may arise from a read error, as a much more abundant clone is one base away. This sequence joins TRBV28 and TRBJ1-1, with D possibly being TRBD1 (6 bases). The CDR3 covers 14 residues. From germline, CDR1 is MDHEN and CDR2 SYDVKM. The CDR3 nucleotides are TGTGCCAGCAGCCCCGGGGGCCCAGACACTGAAGCTCTCTTT. Its protein is CASSPGGPDTEALF.

In this sample, this clonotype is medium-sized (0.01 to 0.1%). The genes are TRBV7-9 and TRBJ2-7; D is undetermined. The V gene lost 1 base and the J gene lost 2 bases, with 6 bases spanning the gap. CDR3 size: 13 residues. Germline loops: CDR1 SEHNR, CDR2 FQNEAQ (reference sequence). The CDR3 DNA sequence: TGTGCCAGCAGCTTAGGGAACACCTACGAGCAGTACTTC. This translates into CASSLGNTYEQYF.